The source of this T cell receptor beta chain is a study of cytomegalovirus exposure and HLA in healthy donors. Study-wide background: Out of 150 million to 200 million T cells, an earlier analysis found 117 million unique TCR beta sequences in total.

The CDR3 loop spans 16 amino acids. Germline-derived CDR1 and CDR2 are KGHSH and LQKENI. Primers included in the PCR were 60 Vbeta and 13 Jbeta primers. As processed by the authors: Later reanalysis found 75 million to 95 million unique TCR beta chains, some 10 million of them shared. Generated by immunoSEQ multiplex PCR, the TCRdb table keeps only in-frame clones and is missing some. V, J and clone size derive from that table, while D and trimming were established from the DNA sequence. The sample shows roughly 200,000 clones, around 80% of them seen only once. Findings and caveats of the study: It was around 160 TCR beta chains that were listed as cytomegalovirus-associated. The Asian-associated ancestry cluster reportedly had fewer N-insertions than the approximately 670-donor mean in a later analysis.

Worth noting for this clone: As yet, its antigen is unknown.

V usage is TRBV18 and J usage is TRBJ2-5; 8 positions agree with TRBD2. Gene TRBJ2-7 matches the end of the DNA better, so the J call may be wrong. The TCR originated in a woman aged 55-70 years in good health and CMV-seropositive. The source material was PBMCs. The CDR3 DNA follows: TGTGCCAGCTCGCCCTATGCGGGGGGCCTAGGGGACGAGCAGTACTTC. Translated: CASSPYAGGLGDEQYF.